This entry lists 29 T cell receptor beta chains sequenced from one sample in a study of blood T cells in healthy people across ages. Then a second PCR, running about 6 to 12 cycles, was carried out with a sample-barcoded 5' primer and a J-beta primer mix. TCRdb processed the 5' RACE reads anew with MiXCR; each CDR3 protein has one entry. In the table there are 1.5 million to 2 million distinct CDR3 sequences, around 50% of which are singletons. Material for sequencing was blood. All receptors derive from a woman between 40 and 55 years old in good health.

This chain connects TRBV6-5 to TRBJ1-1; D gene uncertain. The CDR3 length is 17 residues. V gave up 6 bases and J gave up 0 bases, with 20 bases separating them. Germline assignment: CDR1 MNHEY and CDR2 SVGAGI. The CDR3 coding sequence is TGTGCCAGCAGCCACTCCCCCCTAGGGCGGTTGAACACTGAAGCTTTCTTT. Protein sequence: CASSHSPLGRLNTEAFF.

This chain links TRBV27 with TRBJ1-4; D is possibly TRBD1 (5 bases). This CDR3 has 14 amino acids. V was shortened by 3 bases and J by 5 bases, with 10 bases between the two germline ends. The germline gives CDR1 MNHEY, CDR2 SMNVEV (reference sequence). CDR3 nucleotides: TGTGCCAGCAGTTTTGACAGAACAAATGAAAAACTGTTTTTT. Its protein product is CASSFDRTNEKLFF.

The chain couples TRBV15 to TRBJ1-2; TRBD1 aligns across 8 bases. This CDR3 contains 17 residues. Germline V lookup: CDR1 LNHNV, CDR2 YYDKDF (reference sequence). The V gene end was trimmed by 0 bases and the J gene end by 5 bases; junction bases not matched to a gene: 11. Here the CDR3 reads CATSRDRTGNQDYGYTF. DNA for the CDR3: TGTGCCACCAGCAGAGATCGGACAGGGAATCAGGATTATGGCTACACCTTC.

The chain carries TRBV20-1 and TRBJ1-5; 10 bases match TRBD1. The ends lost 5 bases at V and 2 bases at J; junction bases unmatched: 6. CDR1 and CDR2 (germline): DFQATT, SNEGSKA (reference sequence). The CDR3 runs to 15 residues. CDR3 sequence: CSARAGTGGNQPQHF. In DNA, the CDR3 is TGCAGTGCTCGGGCCGGGACAGGGGGCAATCAGCCCCAGCATTTT.

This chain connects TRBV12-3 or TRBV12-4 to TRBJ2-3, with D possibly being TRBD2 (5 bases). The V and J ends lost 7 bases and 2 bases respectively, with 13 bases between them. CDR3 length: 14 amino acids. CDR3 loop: CASNGTGFTDTQYF. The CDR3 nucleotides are TGTGCCAGCAATGGCACGGGGTTCACAGATACGCAGTATTTT.

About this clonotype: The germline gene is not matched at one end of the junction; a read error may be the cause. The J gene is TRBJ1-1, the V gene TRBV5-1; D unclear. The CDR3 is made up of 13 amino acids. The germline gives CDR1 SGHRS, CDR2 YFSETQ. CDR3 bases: TGCGCCGGCAGCCCGGGTCTGAACACTGAAGCTTTCTTT. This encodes CAGSPGLNTEAFF. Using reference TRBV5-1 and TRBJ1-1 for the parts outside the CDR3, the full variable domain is KAGVTQTPRYLIKTRGQQVTLSCSPISGHRSVSWYQQTPGQGLQFLFEYFSETQRNKGNFPGRFSGRQFSNSRSEMNVSTLELGDSALYLCAGSPGLNTEAFFGQGTRLTVV.

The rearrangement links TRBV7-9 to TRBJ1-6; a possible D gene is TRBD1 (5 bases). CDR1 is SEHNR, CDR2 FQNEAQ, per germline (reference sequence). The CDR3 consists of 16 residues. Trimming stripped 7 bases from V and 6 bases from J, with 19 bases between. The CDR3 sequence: CASTGRGITANSPLHF. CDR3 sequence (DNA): TGTGCCAGCACCGGGAGGGGCATCACCGCTAATTCACCCCTCCACTTT.

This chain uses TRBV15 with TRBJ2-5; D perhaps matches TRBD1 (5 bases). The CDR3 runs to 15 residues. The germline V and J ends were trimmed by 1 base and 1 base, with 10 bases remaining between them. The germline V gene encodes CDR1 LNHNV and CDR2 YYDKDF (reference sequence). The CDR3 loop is CATSRVAGPQETQYF. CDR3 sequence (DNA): TGTGCCACCAGCAGAGTAGCAGGGCCCCAAGAGACCCAGTACTTC.

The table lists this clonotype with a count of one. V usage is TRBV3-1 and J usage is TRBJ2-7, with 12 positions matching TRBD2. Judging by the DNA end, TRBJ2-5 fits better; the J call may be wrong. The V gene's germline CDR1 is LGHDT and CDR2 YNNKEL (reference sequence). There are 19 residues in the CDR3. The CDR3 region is CASSQDWTSGEDIGETQYF. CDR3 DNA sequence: TGTGCCAGCAGCCAAGATTGGACTAGCGGGGAGGACATCGGGGAGACCCAGTACTTC.

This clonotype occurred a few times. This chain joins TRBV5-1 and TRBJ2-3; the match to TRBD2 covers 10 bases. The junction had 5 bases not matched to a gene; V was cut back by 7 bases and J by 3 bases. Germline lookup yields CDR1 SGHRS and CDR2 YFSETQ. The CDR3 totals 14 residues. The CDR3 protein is CASRGLAATDTQYF. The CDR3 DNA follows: TGCGCCAGCCGCGGACTAGCGGCTACAGATACGCAGTATTTT.

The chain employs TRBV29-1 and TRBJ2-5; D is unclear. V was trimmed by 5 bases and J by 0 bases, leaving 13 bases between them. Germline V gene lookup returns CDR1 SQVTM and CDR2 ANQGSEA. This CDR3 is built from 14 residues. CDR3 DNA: TGCAGCGTTAGATCAAGCGCTTACCAAGAGACCCAGTACTTC. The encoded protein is CSVRSSAYQETQYF.

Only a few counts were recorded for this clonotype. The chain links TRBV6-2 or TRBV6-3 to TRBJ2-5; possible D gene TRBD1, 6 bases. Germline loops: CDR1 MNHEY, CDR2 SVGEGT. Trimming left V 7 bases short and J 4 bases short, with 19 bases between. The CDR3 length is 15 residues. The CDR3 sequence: CASNSLAQGGETQYF. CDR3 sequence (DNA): TGTGCCAGCAATTCACTCGCCCAAGGGGGAGAGACCCAGTACTTC.

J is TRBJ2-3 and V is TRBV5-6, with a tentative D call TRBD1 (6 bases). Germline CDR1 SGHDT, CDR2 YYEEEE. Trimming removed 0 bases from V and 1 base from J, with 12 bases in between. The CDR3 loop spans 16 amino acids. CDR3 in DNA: TGTGCCAGCAGCTTGGGACAGGCACGTCGCACAGATACGCAGTATTTT. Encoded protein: CASSLGQARRTDTQYF.

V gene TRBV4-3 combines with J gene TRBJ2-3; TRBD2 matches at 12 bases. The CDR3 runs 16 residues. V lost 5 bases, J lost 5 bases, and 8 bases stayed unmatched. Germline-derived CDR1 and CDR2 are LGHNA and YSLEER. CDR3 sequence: CASSSELAGGGDTQYF. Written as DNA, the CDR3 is TGCGCCAGCAGCTCTGAACTAGCGGGGGGTGGAGATACGCAGTATTTT.

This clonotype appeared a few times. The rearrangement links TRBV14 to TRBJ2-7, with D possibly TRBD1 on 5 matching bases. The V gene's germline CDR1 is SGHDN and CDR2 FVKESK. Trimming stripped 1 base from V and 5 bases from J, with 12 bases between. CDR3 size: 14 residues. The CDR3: CASSQVGASHEQYF. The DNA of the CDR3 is TGTGCCAGCAGCCAAGTAGGGGCATCCCACGAGCAGTACTTC.

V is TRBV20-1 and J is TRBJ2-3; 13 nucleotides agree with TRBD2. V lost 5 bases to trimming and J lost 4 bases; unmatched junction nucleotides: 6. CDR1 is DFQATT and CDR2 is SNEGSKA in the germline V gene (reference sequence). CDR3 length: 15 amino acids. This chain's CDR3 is CSASRLAGGPDTQYF. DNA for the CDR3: TGCAGTGCTTCTCGACTAGCGGGGGGCCCAGATACGCAGTATTTT.

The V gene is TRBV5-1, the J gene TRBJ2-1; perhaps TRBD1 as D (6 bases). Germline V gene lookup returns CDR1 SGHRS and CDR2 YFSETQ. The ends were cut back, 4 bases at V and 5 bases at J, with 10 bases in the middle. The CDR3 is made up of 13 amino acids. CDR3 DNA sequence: TGCGCCAGCAGCGGCGGACAGAACAATGAGCAGTTCTTC. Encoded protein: CASSGGQNNEQFF.

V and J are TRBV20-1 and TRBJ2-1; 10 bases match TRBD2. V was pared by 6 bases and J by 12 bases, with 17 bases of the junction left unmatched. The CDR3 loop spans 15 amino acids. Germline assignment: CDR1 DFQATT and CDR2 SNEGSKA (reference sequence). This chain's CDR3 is CSAPPESGGDSGQFF. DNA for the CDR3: TGCAGTGCCCCCCCCGAGAGCGGGGGGGACAGTGGGCAGTTCTTC.

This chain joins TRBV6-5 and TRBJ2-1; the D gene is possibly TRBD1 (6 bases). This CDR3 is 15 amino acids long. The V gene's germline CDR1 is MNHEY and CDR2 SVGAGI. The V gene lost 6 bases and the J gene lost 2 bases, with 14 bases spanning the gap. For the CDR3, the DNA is TGTGCCAGCAGCCCTAACAGGGTTCCCTACAATGAGCAGTTCTTC. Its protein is CASSPNRVPYNEQFF.

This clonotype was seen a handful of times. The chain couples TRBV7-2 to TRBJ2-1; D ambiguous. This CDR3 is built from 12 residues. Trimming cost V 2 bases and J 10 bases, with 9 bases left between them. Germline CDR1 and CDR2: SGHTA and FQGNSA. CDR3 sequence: CASSLWGEEQFF. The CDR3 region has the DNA TGTGCCAGCAGCTTATGGGGTGAGGAGCAGTTCTTC.

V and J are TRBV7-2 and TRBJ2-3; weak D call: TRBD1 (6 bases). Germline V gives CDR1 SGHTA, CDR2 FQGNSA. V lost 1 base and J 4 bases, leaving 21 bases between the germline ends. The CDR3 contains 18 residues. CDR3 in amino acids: CASSLVLRGQIRSDTQYF. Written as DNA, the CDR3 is TGTGCCAGCAGCTTAGTCTTACGAGGACAGATTCGATCAGATACGCAGTATTTT.

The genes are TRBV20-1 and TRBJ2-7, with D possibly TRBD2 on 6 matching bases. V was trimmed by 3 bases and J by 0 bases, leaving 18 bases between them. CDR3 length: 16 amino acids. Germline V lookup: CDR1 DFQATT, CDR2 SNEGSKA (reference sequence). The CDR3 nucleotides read TGCAGTGCTAGTAGAGGCGGGGCGAGGAGCTCCTACGAGCAGTACTTC. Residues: CSASRGGARSSYEQYF.

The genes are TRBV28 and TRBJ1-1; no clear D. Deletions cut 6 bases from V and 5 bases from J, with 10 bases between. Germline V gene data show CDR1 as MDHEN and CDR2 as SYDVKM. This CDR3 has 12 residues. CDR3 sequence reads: CASSTWGTEAFF. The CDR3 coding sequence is TGTGCCAGCAGCACCTGGGGAACTGAAGCTTTCTTT.

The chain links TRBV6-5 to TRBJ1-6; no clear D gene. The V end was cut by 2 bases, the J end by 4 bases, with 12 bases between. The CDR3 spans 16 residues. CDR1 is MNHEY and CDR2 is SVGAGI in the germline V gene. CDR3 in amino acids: CASSYGQARYNSPLHF. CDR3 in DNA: TGTGCCAGCAGTTACGGGCAGGCGAGATATAATTCACCCCTCCACTTT.

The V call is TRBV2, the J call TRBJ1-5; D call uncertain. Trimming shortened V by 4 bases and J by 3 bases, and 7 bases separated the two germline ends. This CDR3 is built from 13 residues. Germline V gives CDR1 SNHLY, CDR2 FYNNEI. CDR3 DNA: TGTGCCAGCAGTGGTCAAATCAATCAGCCCCAGCATTTT. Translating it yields CASSGQINQPQHF.

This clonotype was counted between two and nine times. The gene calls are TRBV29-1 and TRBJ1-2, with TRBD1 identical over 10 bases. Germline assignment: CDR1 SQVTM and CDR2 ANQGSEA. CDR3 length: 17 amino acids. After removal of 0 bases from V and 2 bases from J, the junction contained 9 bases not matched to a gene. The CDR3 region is CSVEERRATGGNYGYTF. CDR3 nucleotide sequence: TGCAGCGTTGAAGAAAGACGGGCGACAGGGGGCAACTATGGCTACACCTTC.

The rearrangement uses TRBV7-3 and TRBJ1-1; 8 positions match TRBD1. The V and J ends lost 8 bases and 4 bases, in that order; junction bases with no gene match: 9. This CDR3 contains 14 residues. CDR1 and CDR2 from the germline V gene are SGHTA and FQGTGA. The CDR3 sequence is CASGRTGPSTEAFF. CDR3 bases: TGTGCCAGCGGGAGGACAGGGCCCAGCACTGAAGCTTTCTTT.

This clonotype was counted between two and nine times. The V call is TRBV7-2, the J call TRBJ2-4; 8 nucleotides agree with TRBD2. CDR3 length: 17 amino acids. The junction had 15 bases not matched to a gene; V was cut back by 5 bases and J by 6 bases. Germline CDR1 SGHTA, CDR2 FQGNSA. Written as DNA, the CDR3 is TGTGCCAGCAGCCCACTCACTAGCGGTCGAAAGTTAAACATTCAGTACTTC. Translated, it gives CASSPLTSGRKLNIQYF.

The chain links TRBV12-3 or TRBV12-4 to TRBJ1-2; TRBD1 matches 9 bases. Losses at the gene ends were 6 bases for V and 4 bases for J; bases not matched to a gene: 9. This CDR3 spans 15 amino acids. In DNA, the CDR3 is TGTGCCAGCAGCGGTTCCGGGACAGGGACCTATGGCTACACCTTC. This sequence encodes CASSGSGTGTYGYTF.